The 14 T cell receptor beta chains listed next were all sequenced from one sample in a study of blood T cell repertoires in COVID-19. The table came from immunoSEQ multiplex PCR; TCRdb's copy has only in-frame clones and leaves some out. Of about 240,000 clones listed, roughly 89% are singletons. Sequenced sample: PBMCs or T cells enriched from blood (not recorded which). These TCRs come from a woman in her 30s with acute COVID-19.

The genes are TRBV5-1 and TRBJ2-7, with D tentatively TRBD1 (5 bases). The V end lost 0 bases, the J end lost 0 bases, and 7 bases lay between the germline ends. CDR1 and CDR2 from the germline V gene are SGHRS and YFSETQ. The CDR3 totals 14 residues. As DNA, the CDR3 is TGCGCCAGCAGCTTGGAAAGGGGCTCCTACGAGCAGTACTTC. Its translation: CASSLERGSYEQYF.

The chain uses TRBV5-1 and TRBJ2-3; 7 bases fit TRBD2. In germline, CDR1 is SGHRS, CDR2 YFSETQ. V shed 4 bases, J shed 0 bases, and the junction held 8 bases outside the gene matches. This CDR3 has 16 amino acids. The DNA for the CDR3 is TGCGCCAGCAGCCTCCACTGGCGGGGGAGCACAGATACGCAGTATTTT. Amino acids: CASSLHWRGSTDTQYF.

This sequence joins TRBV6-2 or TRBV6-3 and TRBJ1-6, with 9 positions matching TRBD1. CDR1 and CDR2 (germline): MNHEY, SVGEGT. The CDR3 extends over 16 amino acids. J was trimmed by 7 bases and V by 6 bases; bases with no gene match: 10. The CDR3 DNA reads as TGTGCCAGCAGCCCTAACGGGGGACAGGGAAATTCACCCCTCCACTTT. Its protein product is CASSPNGGQGNSPLHF.

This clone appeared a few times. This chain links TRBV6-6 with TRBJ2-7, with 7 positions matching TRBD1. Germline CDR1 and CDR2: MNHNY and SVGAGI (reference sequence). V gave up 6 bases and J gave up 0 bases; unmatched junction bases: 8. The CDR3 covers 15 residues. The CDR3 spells CASSDRGQSSYEQYF. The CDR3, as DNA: TGTGCCAGCAGCGACCGGGGACAGAGCTCCTACGAGCAGTACTTC.

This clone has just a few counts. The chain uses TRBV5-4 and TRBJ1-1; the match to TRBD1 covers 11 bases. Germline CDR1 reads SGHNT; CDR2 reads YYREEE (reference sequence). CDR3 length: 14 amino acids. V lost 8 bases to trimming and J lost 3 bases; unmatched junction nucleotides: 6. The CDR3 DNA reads TGTGCCAGTCATCCGGGACAGGGGGACACTGAAGCTTTCTTT. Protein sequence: CASHPGQGDTEAFF.

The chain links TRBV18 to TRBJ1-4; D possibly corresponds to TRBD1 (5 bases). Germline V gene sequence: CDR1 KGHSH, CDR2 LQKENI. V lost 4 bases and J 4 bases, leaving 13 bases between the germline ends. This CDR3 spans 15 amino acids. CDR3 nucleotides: TGTGCCAGCTCACTAGTGGGGCAAAATAATGAAAAACTGTTTTTT. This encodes CASSLVGQNNEKLFF.

CDR3 amino acids: CATSERDRDYGYTF. The CDR3 DNA sequence: TGTGCCACCAGTGAAAGAGACAGGGACTATGGCTACACCTTC. V gene TRBV24-1 combines with J gene TRBJ1-2; TRBD1 matches at 7 bases. With 4 bases clipped from V and 3 bases from J, the junction kept 4 bases outside the gene matches. Germline CDR1 and CDR2: KGHDR and SFDVKD. The CDR3 is made up of 14 amino acids.

The DNA for the CDR3 is TGCGCCAGCAGCTTGGCAGGAAATGGCTACACCTTC. It codes for CASSLAGNGYTF. The chain links TRBV5-1 to TRBJ1-2; unclear D gene. V dropped 0 bases and J dropped 6 bases, with 6 bases sitting between them. Looked up from germline, CDR1 is SGHRS and CDR2 is YFSETQ. This CDR3 is built from 12 residues.

CDR3 protein: CASGWGPRVEPDTQYF. Written as DNA, the CDR3 is TGTGCCAGCGGCTGGGGGCCCAGGGTAGAGCCAGATACGCAGTATTTT. V is TRBV7-9 and J is TRBJ2-3; D may be TRBD1 (6 bases). The germline gives CDR1 SEHNR, CDR2 FQNEAQ (reference sequence). The CDR3 spans 16 residues. Trimming took 8 bases from V and 4 from J, leaving 22 bases between them.

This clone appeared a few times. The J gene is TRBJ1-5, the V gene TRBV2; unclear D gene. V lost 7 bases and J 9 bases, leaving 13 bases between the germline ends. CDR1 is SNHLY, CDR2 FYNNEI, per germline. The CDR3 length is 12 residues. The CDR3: CASNSGLTPQHF. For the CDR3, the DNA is TGTGCCAGCAATAGCGGGCTAACGCCCCAGCATTTT.

CDR3 nucleotide sequence: TGTGCCAGCACCGGCCGGGACAGCAACACCGGGGAGCTGTTTTTT. It is translated as CASTGRDSNTGELFF. J is TRBJ2-2 and V is TRBV5-5; 7 bases fit TRBD1. With V trimmed by 6 bases and J by 2 bases, 7 bases remained unmatched. The length of the CDR3 is 15 residues. The germline CDR1 and CDR2 sequences are SGHKS and YYEKEE (reference sequence).

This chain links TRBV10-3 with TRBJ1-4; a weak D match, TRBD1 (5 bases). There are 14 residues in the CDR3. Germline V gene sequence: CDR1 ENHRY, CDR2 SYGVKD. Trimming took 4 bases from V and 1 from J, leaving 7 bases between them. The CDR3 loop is CAISVDRTNEKLFF. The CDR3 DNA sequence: TGTGCCATCAGTGTTGACAGAACTAATGAAAAACTGTTTTTT.

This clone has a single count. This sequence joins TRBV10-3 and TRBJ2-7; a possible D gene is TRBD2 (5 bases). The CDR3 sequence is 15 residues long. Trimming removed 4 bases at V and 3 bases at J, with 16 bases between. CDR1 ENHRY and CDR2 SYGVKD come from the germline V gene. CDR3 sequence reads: CAISGSGGGVYEQYF. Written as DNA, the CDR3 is TGTGCCATCAGTGGGTCGGGTGGAGGAGTCTACGAGCAGTACTTC.

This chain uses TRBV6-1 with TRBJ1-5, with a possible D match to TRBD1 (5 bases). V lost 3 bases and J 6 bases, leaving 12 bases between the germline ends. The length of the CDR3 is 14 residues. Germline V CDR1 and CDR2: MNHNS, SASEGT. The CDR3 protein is CASSDFQGSQPQHF. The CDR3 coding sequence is TGTGCCAGCAGTGATTTCCAGGGAAGTCAGCCCCAGCATTTT.